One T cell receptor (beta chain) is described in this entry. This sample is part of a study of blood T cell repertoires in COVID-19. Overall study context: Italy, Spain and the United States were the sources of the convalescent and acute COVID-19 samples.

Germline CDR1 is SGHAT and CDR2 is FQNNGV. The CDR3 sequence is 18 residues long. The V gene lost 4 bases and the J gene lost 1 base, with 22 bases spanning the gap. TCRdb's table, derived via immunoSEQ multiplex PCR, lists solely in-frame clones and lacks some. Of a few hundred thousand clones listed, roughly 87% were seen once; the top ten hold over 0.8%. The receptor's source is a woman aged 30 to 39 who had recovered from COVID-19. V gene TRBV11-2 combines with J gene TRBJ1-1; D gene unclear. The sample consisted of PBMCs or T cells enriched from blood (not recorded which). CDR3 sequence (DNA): TGTGCCAGCAGCTCACGGCGAGGTCCTCGTGGTGGGAACACTGAAGCTTTCTTT. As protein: CASSSRRGPRGGNTEAFF.